These 21 T cell receptor beta chains came from one sample sequenced in a study of blood T cells in healthy people across ages. A sample-barcoded 5' primer and a J-beta primer mix were used in a second PCR of about 6 to 12 cycles. Using its own MiXCR run on the 5' RACE reads, TCRdb lists one record per CDR3 protein. The sample holds 1.5 million or so distinct CDR3 sequences, under 55% seen once. Sequenced sample: blood. The source is a woman younger than 35 in good health.

This clonotype is a singleton in its sample. The rearrangement links TRBV5-1 to TRBJ2-2; 8 nucleotides agree with TRBD2. Germline V gene data show CDR1 as SGHRS and CDR2 as YFSETQ. J gave up 5 bases and V 4 bases, and 1 base lay outside the gene matches. This CDR3 is built from 13 residues. The DNA for the CDR3 is TGCGCCAGCAGCCGGGAGGGAACCGGGGAGCTGTTTTTT. As protein: CASSREGTGELFF.

V and J are TRBV20-1 and TRBJ2-1; 11 bases match TRBD2. The junction had 3 bases not matched to a gene; V was cut back by 4 bases and J by 4 bases. The CDR3 sequence is 14 residues long. Germline V lookup: CDR1 DFQATT, CDR2 SNEGSKA (reference sequence). CDR3 DNA sequence: TGCAGTGCTAACCTAGCGGGAGGTTACAATGAGCAGTTCTTC. Translating it yields CSANLAGGYNEQFF.

This clonotype has just a few counts. The chain couples TRBV24-1 to TRBJ2-5; D is perhaps TRBD1 or TRBD2 (5 bases each). This CDR3 comprises 16 residues. The germline V and J ends were trimmed by 3 bases and 4 bases, with 17 bases remaining between them. Germline CDR1 and CDR2: KGHDR and SFDVKD. In nucleotides, the CDR3 is TGTGCCACCAGTGATCCGAGGGACGGAGGACGAGAGACCCAGTACTTC. It specifies CATSDPRDGGRETQYF.

This clonotype was recorded many times. The rearrangement links TRBV20-1 to TRBJ2-7; TRBD2 matches 11 bases. J gave up 4 bases and V 0 bases, and 2 bases lay outside the gene matches. The CDR3 spans 14 residues. From germline, CDR1 is DFQATT and CDR2 SNEGSKA (reference sequence). The CDR3 spells CSARDTSGSYEQYF. CDR3 nucleotides: TGCAGTGCTAGAGATACTAGCGGGAGTTACGAGCAGTACTTC.

The chain carries TRBV6-2 or TRBV6-3 and TRBJ1-2, with D tentatively TRBD1 (6 bases). Trimming shortened V by 6 bases and J by 1 base, and 12 bases separated the two germline ends. CDR3 length equals 14 residues. Germline CDR1 MNHEY, CDR2 SVGEGT. CDR3 sequence reads: CASSATGNNYGYTF. The CDR3 coding sequence is TGTGCCAGCAGCGCAACAGGGAATAACTATGGCTACACCTTC.

This chain connects TRBV28 to TRBJ2-3; no firm D call. This CDR3 region has 16 residues. Trimming took off 2 bases at V and 1 base at J, with 13 bases between the two ends. The germline V gene encodes CDR1 MDHEN and CDR2 SYDVKM. Here the CDR3 DNA reads TGTGCCAGCAGTTTACCCCCCCACATACGCACAGATACGCAGTATTTT. This sequence encodes CASSLPPHIRTDTQYF.

This chain links TRBV6-6 with TRBJ1-1, with unresolved D. In germline, CDR1 is MNHNY, CDR2 SVGAGI (reference sequence). The CDR3 loop spans 12 amino acids. V was trimmed by 0 bases and J by 6 bases, leaving 5 bases between them. The CDR3 here is CASSYSIAEAFF. The CDR3 DNA follows: TGTGCCAGCAGTTACTCGATTGCTGAAGCTTTCTTT.

The J gene is TRBJ2-7, the V gene TRBV11-2; no clear D. V lost 1 base, J lost 3 bases, and 10 bases lay in between. The length of the CDR3 is 14 residues. Per the germline V gene, CDR1 is SGHAT and CDR2 is FQNNGV. Here the CDR3 DNA reads TGTGCCAGCAGCTTAGCTGTCGGTTTCTACGAGCAGTACTTC. It yields the protein CASSLAVGFYEQYF.

On this clonotype: One end of the junction does not line up with germline, which may come from a read error. The V and J genes are TRBV7-8 and TRBJ2-5; no definite D call. The CDR3 is 13 residues long. Germline loops: CDR1 SGHVS, CDR2 FQNEAQ. The CDR3 loop reads CASNRPSQETRFF. The DNA for the CDR3 is TGTGCCAGCAACCGTCCTTCCCAAGAGACCCGGTTCTTC.

V is TRBV20-1 and J is TRBJ2-5, with 10 bases that match TRBD2. This CDR3 comprises 14 residues. V shed 4 bases, J shed 11 bases, and the junction held 13 bases outside the gene matches. The germline V gene encodes CDR1 DFQATT and CDR2 SNEGSKA (reference sequence). CDR3 amino acids: CSATPSGRAGEQYF. The CDR3 DNA sequence: TGCAGTGCTACCCCTAGCGGGAGAGCGGGTGAGCAGTACTTC.

The genes are TRBV20-1 and TRBJ2-7, with TRBD2 matching 8 bases. The ends lost 6 bases at V and 3 bases at J; junction bases unmatched: 7. The CDR3 contains 13 residues. Germline lookup yields CDR1 DFQATT and CDR2 SNEGSKA (reference sequence). In DNA, the CDR3 is TGCAGTGCAAATTTAGCGGGGCTCTACGAGCAGTACTTC. It codes for CSANLAGLYEQYF.

The chain uses TRBV29-1 and TRBJ2-5; 13 bases line up with TRBD2. The end of the DNA fits TRBJ2-7 better, so the J call may be wrong. Germline CDR1 is SQVTM and CDR2 is ANQGSEA. This CDR3 is built from 14 residues. Here the CDR3 DNA reads TGCAGCGTCCCTACTAGCGGGAGGGCTAGCGAGCAGTACTTC. It encodes CSVPTSGRASEQYF.

This clonotype was found a few times. The rearrangement joins TRBV6-2 or TRBV6-3 to TRBJ2-1; TRBD1 agrees at 9 bases. The CDR3 contains 15 residues. Trimming at V came to 4 bases and at J to 6 bases, leaving 7 bases not matched to a gene. Germline CDR1 and CDR2: MNHEY and SVGEGT. The CDR3 DNA follows: TGTGCCAGCAGTTCTTCCGGGACAGGGACCAATGAGCAGTTCTTC. Protein product: CASSSSGTGTNEQFF.

This chain links TRBV4-1 with TRBJ1-5, with 11 bases identical to TRBD1. CDR3 length: 15 amino acids. CDR1 is MGHRA, CDR2 YSYEKL, per germline. The V gene end was trimmed by 7 bases and the J gene end by 4 bases; junction bases not matched to a gene: 6. CDR3 nucleotides: TGCGCCAGCAAAGGGACAGGGGGATCTAATCAGCCCCAGCATTTT. As protein: CASKGTGGSNQPQHF.

This sequence joins TRBV12-3 or TRBV12-4 and TRBJ2-6, with 8 bases identical to TRBD1. CDR3 length: 17 amino acids. V was pared by 6 bases and J by 2 bases, with 9 bases of the junction left unmatched. Here the CDR3 reads CASRQGEFGTGANVLTF. CDR3 bases: TGTGCCAGCAGACAGGGGGAATTTGGGACTGGGGCCAACGTCCTGACTTTC.

The rearrangement uses TRBV16 and TRBJ2-1, with D tentatively TRBD2 (5 bases). The CDR3 extends over 13 amino acids. Trimming stripped 0 bases from V and 9 bases from J, with 9 bases between. Germline V gives CDR1 KGHSY, CDR2 FQNENV. The CDR3 bases are TGTGCCAGCAGCCAATCGTTGGAGGTTGAGCAGTTCTTC. Translation gives CASSQSLEVEQFF.

The chain carries TRBV12-3 or TRBV12-4 and TRBJ2-1, with 11 positions matching TRBD2. V shed 7 bases, J shed 3 bases, and the junction held 5 bases outside the gene matches. The CDR3 has 15 amino acids. The CDR3 loop reads CASTSLAGGYNEQFF. CDR3 bases: TGTGCCAGCACTTCCCTAGCGGGGGGCTACAATGAGCAGTTCTTC.

The chain carries TRBV20-1 and TRBJ2-1; D gene ambiguous. Per the germline V gene, CDR1 is DFQATT and CDR2 is SNEGSKA (reference sequence). The V gene lost 6 bases and the J gene lost 6 bases, with 21 bases spanning the gap. The CDR3 runs to 15 residues. The CDR3 bases are TGCAGTGCATTACTCAGCGCGAGATGGGGCAATGAGCAGTTCTTC. Its translation: CSALLSARWGNEQFF.

In its sample, this clonotype was seen a few times. This sequence joins TRBV9 and TRBJ1-2; D unclear. Germline V gene data show CDR1 as SGDLS and CDR2 as YYNGEE. The CDR3 spans 16 residues. V was pared by 4 bases and J by 4 bases, with 20 bases between. The CDR3 protein is CASSQRREVYGYGYTF. In DNA form, the CDR3 reads TGTGCCAGCAGCCAAAGGCGCGAGGTTTATGGCTATGGCTACACCTTC.

V gene TRBV5-5 combines with J gene TRBJ2-1; the D gene is possibly TRBD2 (5 bases). Germline CDR1 is SGHKS and CDR2 is YYEKEE (reference sequence). Trimming pared 4 bases from V and 3 bases from J, leaving 11 bases between. This CDR3 is built from 14 residues. CDR3 sequence: CASSDPGNYNEQFF. In nucleotides, the CDR3 is TGTGCCAGCAGCGACCCGGGAAACTACAATGAGCAGTTCTTC.

V is TRBV20-1 and J is TRBJ2-3; D possibly corresponds to TRBD1 (5 bases). Looked up from germline, CDR1 is DFQATT and CDR2 is SNEGSKA (reference sequence). The CDR3 contains 14 residues. Trimming pared 3 bases from V and 4 bases from J, leaving 14 bases between. Here the CDR3 reads CSARGLGASDTQYF. The CDR3 DNA sequence: TGCAGTGCTAGGGGGCTAGGGGCGTCAGATACGCAGTATTTT.